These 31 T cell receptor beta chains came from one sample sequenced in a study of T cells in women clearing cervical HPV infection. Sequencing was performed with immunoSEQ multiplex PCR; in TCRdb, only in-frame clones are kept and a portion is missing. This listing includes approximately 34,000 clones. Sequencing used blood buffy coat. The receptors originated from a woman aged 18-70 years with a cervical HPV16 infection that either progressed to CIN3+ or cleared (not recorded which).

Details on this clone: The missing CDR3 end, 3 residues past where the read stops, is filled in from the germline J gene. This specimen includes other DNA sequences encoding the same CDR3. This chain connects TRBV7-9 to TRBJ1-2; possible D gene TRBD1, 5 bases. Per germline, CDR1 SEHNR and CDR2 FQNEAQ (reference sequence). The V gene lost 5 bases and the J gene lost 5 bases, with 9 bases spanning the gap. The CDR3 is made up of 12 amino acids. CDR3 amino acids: CASSPGGYGYTF. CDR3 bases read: TGTGCCAGCAGCCCCGGGGGTTATGGC.

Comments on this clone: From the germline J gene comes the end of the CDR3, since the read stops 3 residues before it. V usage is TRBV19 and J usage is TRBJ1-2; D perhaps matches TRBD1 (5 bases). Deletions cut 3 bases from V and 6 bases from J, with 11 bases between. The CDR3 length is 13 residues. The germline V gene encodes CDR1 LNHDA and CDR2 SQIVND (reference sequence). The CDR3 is CASSMVSGNGYTF. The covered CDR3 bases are TGTGCCAGTAGTATGGTCTCAGGGAATGGC.

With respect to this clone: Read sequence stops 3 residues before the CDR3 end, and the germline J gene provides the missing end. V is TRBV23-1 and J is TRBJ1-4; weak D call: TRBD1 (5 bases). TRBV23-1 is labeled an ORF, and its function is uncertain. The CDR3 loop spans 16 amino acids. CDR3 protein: CASSQPKPCGGSPLFF. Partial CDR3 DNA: TGCGCCAGCAGTCAACCTAAGCCCTGCGGGGGATCACCA.

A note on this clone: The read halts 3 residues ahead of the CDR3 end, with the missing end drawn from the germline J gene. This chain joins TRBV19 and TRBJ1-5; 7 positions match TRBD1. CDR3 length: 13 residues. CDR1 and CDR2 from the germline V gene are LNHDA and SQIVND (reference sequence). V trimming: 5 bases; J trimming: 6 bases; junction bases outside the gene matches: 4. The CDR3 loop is CASSDRDTQPQHF. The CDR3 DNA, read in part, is TGTGCCAGTAGTGACAGGGATACTCAGCCC.

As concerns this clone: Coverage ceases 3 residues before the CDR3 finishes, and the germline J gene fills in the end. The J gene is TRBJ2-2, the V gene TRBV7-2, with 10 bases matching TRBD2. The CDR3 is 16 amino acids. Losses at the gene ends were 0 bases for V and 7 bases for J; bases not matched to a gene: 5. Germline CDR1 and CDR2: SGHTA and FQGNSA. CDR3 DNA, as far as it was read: TGTGCCAGCAGCTTAGCACTAGCGGGACGGTACGGGGAG. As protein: CASSLALAGRYGE. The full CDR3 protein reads CASSLALAGRYGELFF.

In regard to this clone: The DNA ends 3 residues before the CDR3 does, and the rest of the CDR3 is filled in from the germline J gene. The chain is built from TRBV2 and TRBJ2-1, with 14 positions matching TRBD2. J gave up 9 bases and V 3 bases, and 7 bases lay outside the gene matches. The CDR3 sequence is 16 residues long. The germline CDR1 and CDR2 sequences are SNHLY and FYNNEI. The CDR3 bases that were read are TGTGCCAGCAGTGACGGGGGACTAGCGGGAGCGGGTGAG. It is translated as CASSDGGLAGAGE. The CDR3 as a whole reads CASSDGGLAGAGEQFF.

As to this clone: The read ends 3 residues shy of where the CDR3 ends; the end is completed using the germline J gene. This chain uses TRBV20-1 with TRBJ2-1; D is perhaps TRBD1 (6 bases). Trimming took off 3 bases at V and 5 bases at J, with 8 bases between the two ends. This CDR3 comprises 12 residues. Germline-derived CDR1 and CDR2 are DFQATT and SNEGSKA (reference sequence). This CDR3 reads CSARRGNNEQFF. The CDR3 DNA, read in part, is TGCAGTGCTAGGAGGGGGAACAATGAG.

CDR3 sequence: CANRDRGSREQYF. CDR3 DNA, as far as it was read: TGTGCCAACCGGGACAGAGGATCGCGCGAG. This chain joins TRBV10-3 and TRBJ2-7, with 7 bases aligning to TRBD1. Coverage ceases 3 residues before the CDR3 finishes, and the germline J gene fills in the end. The junction had 12 bases not matched to a gene; V was cut back by 10 bases and J by 6 bases. CDR3 length equals 13 residues. Germline V gene data show CDR1 as ENHRY and CDR2 as SYGVKD.

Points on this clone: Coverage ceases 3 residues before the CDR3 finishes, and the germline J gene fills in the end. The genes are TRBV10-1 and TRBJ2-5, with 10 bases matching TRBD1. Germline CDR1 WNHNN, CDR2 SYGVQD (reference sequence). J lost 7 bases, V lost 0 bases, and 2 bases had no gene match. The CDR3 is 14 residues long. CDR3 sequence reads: CASSESGTGVTQYF. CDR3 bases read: TGCGCCAGCAGTGAGTCCGGGACAGGGGTGACC.

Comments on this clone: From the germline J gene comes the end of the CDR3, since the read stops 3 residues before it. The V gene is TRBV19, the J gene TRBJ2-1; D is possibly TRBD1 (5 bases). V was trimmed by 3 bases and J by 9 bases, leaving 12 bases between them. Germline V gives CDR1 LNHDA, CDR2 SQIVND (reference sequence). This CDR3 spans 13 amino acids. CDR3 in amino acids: CASSIRQGGEQFF. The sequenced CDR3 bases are TGTGCCAGTAGTATTCGGCAGGGTGGTGAG.

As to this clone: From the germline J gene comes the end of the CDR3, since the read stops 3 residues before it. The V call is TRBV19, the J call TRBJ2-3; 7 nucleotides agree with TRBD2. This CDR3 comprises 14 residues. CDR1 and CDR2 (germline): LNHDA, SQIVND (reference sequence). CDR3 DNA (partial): TGTGCCAGTAGTATCAGGGACTATACGGAGACG. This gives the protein CASSIRDYTET. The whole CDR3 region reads CASSIRDYTETQYF. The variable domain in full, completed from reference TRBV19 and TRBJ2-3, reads DGGITQSPKYLFRKEGQNVTLSCEQNLNHDAMYWYRQDPGQGLRLIYYSQIVNDFQKGDIAEGYSVSREKKESFPLTVTSAQKNPTAFYLCASSIRDYTETQYFGPGTRLTVL.

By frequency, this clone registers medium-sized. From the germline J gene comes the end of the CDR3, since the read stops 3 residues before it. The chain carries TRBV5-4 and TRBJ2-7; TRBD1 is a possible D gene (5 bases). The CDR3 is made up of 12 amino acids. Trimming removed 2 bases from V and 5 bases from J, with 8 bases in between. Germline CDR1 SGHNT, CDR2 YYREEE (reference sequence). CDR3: CASSFGAHEQYF. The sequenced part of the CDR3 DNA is TGTGCCAGCAGCTTTGGGGCCCACGAG.

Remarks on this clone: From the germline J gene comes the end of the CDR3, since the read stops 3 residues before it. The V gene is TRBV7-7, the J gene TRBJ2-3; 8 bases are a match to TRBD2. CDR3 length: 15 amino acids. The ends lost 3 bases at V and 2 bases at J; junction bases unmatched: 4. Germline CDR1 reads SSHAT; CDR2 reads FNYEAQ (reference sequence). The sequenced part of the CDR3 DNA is TGTGCCAGCAGCTTGCGCGGGGGGCCCACAGATACG. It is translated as CASSLRGGPTDT. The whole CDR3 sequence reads CASSLRGGPTDTQYF.

The CDR3: CASTSGLAGGRNEQFF. CDR3 DNA, as far as it was read: TGTGCCAGTACCTCCGGACTAGCGGGAGGGAGGAATGAG. V usage is TRBV19 and J usage is TRBJ2-1; 15 bases line up with TRBD2. Sequencing ends 3 residues short of the CDR3 end; the germline J gene provides the rest. Losses at the gene ends were 7 bases for V and 7 bases for J; bases not matched to a gene: 8. This CDR3 has 16 amino acids. Germline V gene data show CDR1 as LNHDA and CDR2 as SQIVND (reference sequence).

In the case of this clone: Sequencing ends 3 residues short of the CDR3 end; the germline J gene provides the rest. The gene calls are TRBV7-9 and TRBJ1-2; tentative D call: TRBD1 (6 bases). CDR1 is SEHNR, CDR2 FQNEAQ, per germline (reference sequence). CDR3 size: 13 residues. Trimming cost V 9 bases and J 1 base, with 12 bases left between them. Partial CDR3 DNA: TGTGCCAGTCGGGGCAGGGGTAACTATGGC. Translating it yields CASRGRGNYG. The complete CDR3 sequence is CASRGRGNYGYTF.

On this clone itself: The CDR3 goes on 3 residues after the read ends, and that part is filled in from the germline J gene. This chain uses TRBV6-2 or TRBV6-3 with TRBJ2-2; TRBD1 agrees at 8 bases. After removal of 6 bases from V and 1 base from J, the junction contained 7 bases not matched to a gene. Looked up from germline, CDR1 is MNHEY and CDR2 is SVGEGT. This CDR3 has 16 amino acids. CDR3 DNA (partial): TGTGCCAGCAGGGGCTACGGGACAGGGAACACCGGGGAG. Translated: CASRGYGTGNTGE. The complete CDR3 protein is CASRGYGTGNTGELFF.

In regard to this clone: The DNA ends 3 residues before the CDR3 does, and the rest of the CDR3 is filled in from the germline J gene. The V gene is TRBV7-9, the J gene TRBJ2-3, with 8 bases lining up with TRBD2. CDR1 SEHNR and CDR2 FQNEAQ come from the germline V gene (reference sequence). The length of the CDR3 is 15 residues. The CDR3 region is CASTKHGGGQETQYF. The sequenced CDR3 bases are TGTGCCAGCACCAAACACGGCGGGGGGCAAGAGACG.

Here the CDR3 reads CASSLGQVKNIQYF. The CDR3 DNA, read in part, is TGTGCCAGCAGCCTCGGACAGGTTAAAAACATT. The gene calls are TRBV7-8 and TRBJ2-4, with 7 bases matching TRBD1. The CDR3 goes on 3 residues after the read ends, and that part is filled in from the germline J gene. Trimming removed 5 bases from V and 4 bases from J; junction bases left unmatched: 5. The germline gives CDR1 SGHVS, CDR2 FQNEAQ. This CDR3 has 14 amino acids.

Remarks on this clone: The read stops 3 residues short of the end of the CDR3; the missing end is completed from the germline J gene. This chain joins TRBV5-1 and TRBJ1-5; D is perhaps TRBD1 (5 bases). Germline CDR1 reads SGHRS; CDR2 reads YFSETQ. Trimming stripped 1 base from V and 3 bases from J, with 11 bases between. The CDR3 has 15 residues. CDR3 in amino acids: CASSLQGRYNQPQHF. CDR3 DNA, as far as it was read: TGCGCCAGCAGCTTGCAGGGCCGTTACAATCAGCCC. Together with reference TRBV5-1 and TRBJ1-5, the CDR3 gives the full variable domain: KAGVTQTPRYLIKTRGQQVTLSCSPISGHRSVSWYQQTPGQGLQFLFEYFSETQRNKGNFPGRFSGRQFSNSRSEMNVSTLELGDSALYLCASSLQGRYNQPQHFGDGTRLSIL.

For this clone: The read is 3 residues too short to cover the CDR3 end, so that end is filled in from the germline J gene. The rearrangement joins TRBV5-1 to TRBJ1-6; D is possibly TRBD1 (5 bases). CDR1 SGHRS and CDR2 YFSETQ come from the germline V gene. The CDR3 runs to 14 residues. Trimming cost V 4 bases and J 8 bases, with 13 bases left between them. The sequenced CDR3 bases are TGCGCCAGCAGCACCGACAGATCATATTCACCC. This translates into CASSTDRSYSP. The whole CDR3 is CASSTDRSYSPLHF.

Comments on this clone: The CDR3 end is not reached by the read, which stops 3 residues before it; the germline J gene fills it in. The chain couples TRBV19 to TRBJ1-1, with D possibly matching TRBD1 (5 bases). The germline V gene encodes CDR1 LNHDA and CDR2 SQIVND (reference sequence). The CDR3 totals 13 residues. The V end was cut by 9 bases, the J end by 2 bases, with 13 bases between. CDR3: CASQTGHNTEAFF. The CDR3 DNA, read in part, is TGTGCCAGCCAGACCGGACATAACACTGAA.

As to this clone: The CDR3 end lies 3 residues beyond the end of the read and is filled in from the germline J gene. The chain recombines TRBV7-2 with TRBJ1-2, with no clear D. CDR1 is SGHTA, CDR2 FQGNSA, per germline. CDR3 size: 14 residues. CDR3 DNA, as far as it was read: TGTGCCAGCAGCTTAGAGCTAGCGGCCAATGAC. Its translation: CASSLELAAND. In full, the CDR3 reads CASSLELAANDYTF.

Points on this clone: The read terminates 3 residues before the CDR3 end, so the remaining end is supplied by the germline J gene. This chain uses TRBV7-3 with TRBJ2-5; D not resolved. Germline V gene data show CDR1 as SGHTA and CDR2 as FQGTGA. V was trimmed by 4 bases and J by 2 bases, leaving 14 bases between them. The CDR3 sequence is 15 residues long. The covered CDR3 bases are TGTGCCAGCAGCTCAACCGACTCGAAACAAGAGACC. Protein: CASSSTDSKQET. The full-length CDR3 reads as CASSSTDSKQETQYF.

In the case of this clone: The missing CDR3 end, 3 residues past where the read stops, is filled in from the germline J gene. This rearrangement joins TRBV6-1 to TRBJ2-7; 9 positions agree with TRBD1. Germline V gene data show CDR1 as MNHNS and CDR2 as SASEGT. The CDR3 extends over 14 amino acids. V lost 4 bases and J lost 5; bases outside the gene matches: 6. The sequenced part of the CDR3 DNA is TGTGCCAGCAGTGTGGACAGGGGATCGGACGAG. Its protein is CASSVDRGSDE. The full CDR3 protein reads CASSVDRGSDEQYF.

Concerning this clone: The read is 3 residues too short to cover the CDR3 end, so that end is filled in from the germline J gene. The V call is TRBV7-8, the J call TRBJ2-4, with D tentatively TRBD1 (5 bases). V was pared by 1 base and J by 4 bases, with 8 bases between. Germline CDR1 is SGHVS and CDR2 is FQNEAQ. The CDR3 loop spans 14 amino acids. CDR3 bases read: TGTGCCAGCAGCTTAGGGTCAGGGAAAAACATT. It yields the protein CASSLGSGKNI. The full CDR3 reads CASSLGSGKNIQYF.

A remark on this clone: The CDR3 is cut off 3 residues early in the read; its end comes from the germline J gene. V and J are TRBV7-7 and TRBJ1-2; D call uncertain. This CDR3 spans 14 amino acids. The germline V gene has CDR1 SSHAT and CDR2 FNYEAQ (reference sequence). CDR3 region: CASSLGFNYNDYTF. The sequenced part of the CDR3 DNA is TGTGCCAGCAGCTTAGGCTTCAACTACAATGAC.

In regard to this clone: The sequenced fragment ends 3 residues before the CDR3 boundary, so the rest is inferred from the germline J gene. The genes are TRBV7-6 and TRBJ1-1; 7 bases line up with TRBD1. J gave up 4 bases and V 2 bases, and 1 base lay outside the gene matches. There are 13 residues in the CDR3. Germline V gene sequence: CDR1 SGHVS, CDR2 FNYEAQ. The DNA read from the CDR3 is TGTGCCAGCAGCTTACAGGGGGGCACTGAA. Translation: CASSLQGGTE. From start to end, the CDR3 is CASSLQGGTEAFF. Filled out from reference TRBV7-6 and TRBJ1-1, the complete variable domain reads GAGVSQSPRYKVTKRGQDVALRCDPISGHVSLYWYRQALGQGPEFLTYFNYEAQQDKSGLPNDRFSAERPEGSISTLTIQRTEQRDSAMYRCASSLQGGTEAFFGQGTRLTVV.

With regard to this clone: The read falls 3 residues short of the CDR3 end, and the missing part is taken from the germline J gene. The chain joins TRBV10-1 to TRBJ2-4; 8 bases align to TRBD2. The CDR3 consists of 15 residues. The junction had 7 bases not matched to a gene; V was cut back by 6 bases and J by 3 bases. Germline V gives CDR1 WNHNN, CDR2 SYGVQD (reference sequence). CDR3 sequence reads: CASSQVAGGKNIQYF. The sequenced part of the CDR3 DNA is TGCGCCAGCAGCCAGGTGGCGGGGGGCAAAAACATT.

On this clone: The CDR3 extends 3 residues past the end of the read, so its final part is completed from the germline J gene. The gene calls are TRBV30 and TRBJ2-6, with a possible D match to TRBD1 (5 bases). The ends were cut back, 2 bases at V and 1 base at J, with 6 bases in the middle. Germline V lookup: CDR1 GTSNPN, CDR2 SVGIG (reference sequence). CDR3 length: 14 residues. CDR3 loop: CAWSPGSGANVLTF. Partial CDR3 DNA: TGTGCCTGGAGTCCAGGGTCTGGGGCCAACGTC.

CDR3 sequence reads: CASSLARTGGLRSPLFF. The covered CDR3 bases are TGCGCCAGCAGCTTGGCCCGGACAGGAGGGTTACGCTCACCG. The V call is TRBV5-1, the J call TRBJ2-2; tentatively, D is TRBD1 (7 bases). The CDR3 end lies 3 residues beyond the end of the read and is filled in from the germline J gene. This CDR3 comprises 17 residues. Germline CDR1 and CDR2: SGHRS and YFSETQ.

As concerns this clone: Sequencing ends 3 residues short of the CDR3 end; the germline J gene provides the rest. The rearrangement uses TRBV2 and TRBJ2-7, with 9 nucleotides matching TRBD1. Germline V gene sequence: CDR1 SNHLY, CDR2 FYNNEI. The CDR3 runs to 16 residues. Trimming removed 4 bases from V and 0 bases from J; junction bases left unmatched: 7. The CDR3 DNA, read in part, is TGTGCCAGCAGTGCCCAGGGACAGGGCGGCTCCTACGAG. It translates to CASSAQGQGGSYE. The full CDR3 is CASSAQGQGGSYEQYF.